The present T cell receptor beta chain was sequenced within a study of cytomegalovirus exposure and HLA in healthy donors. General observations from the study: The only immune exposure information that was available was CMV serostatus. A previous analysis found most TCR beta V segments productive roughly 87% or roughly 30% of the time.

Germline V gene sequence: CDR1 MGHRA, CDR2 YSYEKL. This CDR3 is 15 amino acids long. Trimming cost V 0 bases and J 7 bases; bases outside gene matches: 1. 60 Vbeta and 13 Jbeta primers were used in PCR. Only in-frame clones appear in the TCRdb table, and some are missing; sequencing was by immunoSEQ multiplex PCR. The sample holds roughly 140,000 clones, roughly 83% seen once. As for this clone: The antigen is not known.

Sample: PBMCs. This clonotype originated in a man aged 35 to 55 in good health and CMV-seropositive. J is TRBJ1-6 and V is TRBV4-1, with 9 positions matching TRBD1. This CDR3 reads CASSQEGQGNSPLHF. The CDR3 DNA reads TGCGCCAGCAGCCAAGAGGGACAGGGAAATTCACCCCTCCACTTT.